Presented here are 24 T cell receptor beta chains from one specimen sequenced in a study of cytomegalovirus exposure and HLA in healthy donors. Clones were sequenced by immunoSEQ multiplex PCR, and TCRdb holds only the in-frame ones, with some missing. The data hold 330,000 or so clones, with roughly 85% observed a single time. Sequencing input: PBMCs. The source is a woman aged 18-29 years in good health and CMV-seronegative.

V and J are TRBV5-1 and TRBJ2-7; D is unclear. This CDR3 comprises 14 residues. Germline CDR1 SGHRS, CDR2 YFSETQ. V lost 1 base and J 0 bases, leaving 8 bases between the germline ends. CDR3 nucleotides: TGCGCCAGCAGCTTGATAGATAGCTCCTACGAGCAGTACTTC. This encodes CASSLIDSSYEQYF.

The chain recombines TRBV19 with TRBJ2-7; 8 bases agree with TRBD1. After removal of 5 bases from V and 2 bases from J, the junction contained 5 bases not matched to a gene. Germline V gives CDR1 LNHDA, CDR2 SQIVND (reference sequence). The CDR3 has 14 amino acids. CDR3 sequence: CASSLEDRAYEQYF. The CDR3, as DNA: TGTGCCAGTAGTCTCGAGGACAGGGCCTACGAGCAGTACTTC.

This clone occurred once. The chain joins TRBV18 to TRBJ2-1; 7 positions match TRBD1. The CDR3 contains 17 residues. Germline CDR1 is KGHSH and CDR2 is LQKENI. With 3 bases clipped from V and 2 bases from J, the junction kept 10 bases outside the gene matches. CDR3: CASSPGVGGGTYNEQFF. CDR3 nucleotide sequence: TGTGCCAGCTCACCCGGCGTAGGGGGCGGTACCTACAATGAGCAGTTCTTC.

This sequence joins TRBV2 and TRBJ2-5, with 7 bases lining up with TRBD1. CDR1 is SNHLY and CDR2 is FYNNEI in the germline V gene. The CDR3 runs to 12 residues. The ends lost 8 bases at V and 1 base at J; junction bases unmatched: 1. This chain's CDR3 is CASGTVQETQYF. The CDR3, as DNA: TGTGCCAGCGGGACAGTCCAAGAGACCCAGTACTTC.

The chain is built from TRBV21-1 and TRBJ2-1; the table's TRBD1 call for D was not verified on the DNA. TRBV21-1 corresponds to a pseudogene. CDR3 length equals 14 residues. This CDR3 reads CASSRPGTDNEQFF. The DNA of the CDR3 is TGTGCCAGCAGCAGACCCGGGACAGACAATGAGCAGTTCTTC.

This chain connects TRBV5-1 to TRBJ2-1, with a tentative D call TRBD1 (6 bases). The CDR3 sequence is 12 residues long. The V and J ends lost 6 bases and 8 bases respectively, with 12 bases between them. Germline loops: CDR1 SGHRS, CDR2 YFSETQ. The CDR3 coding sequence is TGCGCCAGCACCCCCCCAGGGGATGAGCAGTTCTTC. Protein: CASTPPGDEQFF.

J is TRBJ1-5 and V is TRBV18; D is undetermined. The CDR3 spans 18 residues. CDR1 is KGHSH, CDR2 LQKENI, per germline. V shed 3 bases and J shed 3 bases, with 21 bases lying between them. The CDR3 region is CASSPGGGLGSLNQPQHF. In DNA form, the CDR3 reads TGTGCCAGCTCACCGGGAGGCGGATTGGGGAGTCTCAATCAGCCCCAGCATTTT.

This CDR3 reads CASSEYGGGYTF. The DNA for the CDR3 is TGTGCCAGCAGTGAATACGGGGGAGGCTACACCTTC. The rearrangement links TRBV6-1 to TRBJ1-2; weak D call: TRBD1 (5 bases). Germline values: CDR1 MNHNS, CDR2 SASEGT. V lost 2 bases to trimming and J lost 8 bases, with 9 bases between them. The CDR3 has 12 amino acids.

The rearrangement links TRBV18 to TRBJ2-1, with 11 bases aligning to TRBD2. Unmatched junction bases numbered 8, after V lost 1 base and J lost 9 bases. The CDR3 length is 16 residues. The V gene's germline CDR1 is KGHSH and CDR2 LQKENI. The CDR3 coding sequence is TGTGCCAGCTCACCACTAGCGGGAGGGCCACAGGGTGAGCAGTTCTTC. This translates into CASSPLAGGPQGEQFF.

V and J are TRBV2 and TRBJ2-7; no definite D call. V was trimmed by 6 bases and J by 0 bases, leaving 15 bases between them. The CDR3 length is 15 residues. The germline V gene has CDR1 SNHLY and CDR2 FYNNEI. In DNA, the CDR3 is TGTGCCAGCAGCGGGTTCAGAATCGTCTCCTACGAGCAGTACTTC. It is translated as CASSGFRIVSYEQYF. Together with reference TRBV2 and TRBJ2-7, the CDR3 gives the full variable domain: EPEVTQTPSHQVTQMGQEVILRCVPISNHLYFYWYRQILGQKVEFLVSFYNNEISEKSEIFDDQFSVERPDGSNFTLKIRSTKLEDSAMYFCASSGFRIVSYEQYFGPGTRLTVT.

A word on this clone: The conserved phenylalanine or tryptophan normally closing the CDR3 is absent here, so this likely arose from a read error. V and J are TRBV7-9 and TRBJ1-4; D unclear. The length of the CDR3 is 14 residues. CDR1 is SEHNR, CDR2 FQNEAQ, per germline (reference sequence). Trimming cost V 4 bases and J 8 bases, with 14 bases left between them. The CDR3 reads CASSSDWTGEKLFL. CDR3 DNA sequence: TGTGCCAGCAGCTCTGACTGGACTGGGGAAAAACTGTTTCTT.

This sequence joins TRBV7-6 and TRBJ2-1; maybe TRBD2 (6 bases). Germline loops: CDR1 SGHVS, CDR2 FNYEAQ. V shed 5 bases and J shed 6 bases, with 14 bases lying between them. This CDR3 contains 14 residues. CDR3 protein: CASSPWQGGNEQFF. In DNA form, the CDR3 reads TGTGCCAGCAGCCCCTGGCAGGGAGGCAATGAGCAGTTCTTC.

In this sample, this clone turned up a few times. The gene calls are TRBV7-9 and TRBJ1-1; the D gene is possibly TRBD1 (6 bases). The V gene lost 5 bases and the J gene lost 0 bases, with 10 bases spanning the gap. Germline-derived CDR1 and CDR2 are SEHNR and FQNEAQ (reference sequence). The CDR3 covers 14 residues. CDR3 nucleotides: TGTGCCAGCAGCCCGGACAGTATGAACACTGAAGCTTTCTTT. Translation: CASSPDSMNTEAFF.

This clone was seen more than once but under ten times. The rearrangement uses TRBV14 and TRBJ2-7, with 7 positions matching TRBD1. Germline CDR1 SGHDN, CDR2 FVKESK. The V segment lost 1 base and the J segment 6 bases; nucleotides outside the gene matches: 6. This CDR3 contains 14 residues. CDR3 region: CASSQGLRTGEQYF. The CDR3 nucleotides are TGTGCCAGCAGCCAAGGCTTAAGGACAGGCGAGCAGTACTTC.

The V call is TRBV29-1, the J call TRBJ1-1; D remains ambiguous. This CDR3 region has 12 residues. In germline, CDR1 is SQVTM, CDR2 ANQGSEA. Between the trimmed V and J ends, which lost 2 bases and 2 bases, there was a span of 6 bases. CDR3 nucleotides: TGCAGCGTTGAATCCGGTAACACTGAAGCTTTCTTT. Its translation: CSVESGNTEAFF.

Only a few counts were recorded for this clone. The chain links TRBV5-5 to TRBJ2-7, with TRBD1 matching 9 bases. The germline V gene encodes CDR1 SGHKS and CDR2 YYEKEE (reference sequence). The CDR3 totals 13 residues. V shed 3 bases and J 6 bases; nucleotides not matched to a gene: 4. This CDR3 is CASSWTGAVEQYF. Here the CDR3 DNA reads TGTGCCAGCAGCTGGACAGGGGCGGTCGAGCAGTACTTC.

The rearrangement links TRBV5-1 to TRBJ1-4; 10 nucleotides agree with TRBD1. The CDR3 totals 14 residues. Trimming took 4 bases from V and 7 from J; bases not matched to a gene: 4. Germline CDR1 reads SGHRS; CDR2 reads YFSETQ. CDR3 residues: CASSAGQGFEKLFF. The CDR3 DNA reads as TGCGCCAGCAGCGCGGGACAGGGGTTTGAAAAACTGTTTTTT.

The chain has TRBV6-5 and TRBJ2-5; 8 bases agree with TRBD2. The germline CDR1 and CDR2 sequences are MNHEY and SVGAGI. CDR3 length: 13 residues. V was clipped by 7 bases and J by 5 bases; unmatched bases: 6. Written as DNA, the CDR3 is TGTGCCAGCATTTCTAGCGGGTTGGAGACCCAGTACTTC. Its translation is CASISSGLETQYF.

This sequence joins TRBV7-2 and TRBJ1-2, with TRBD1 matching over 9 bases. The CDR3 has 16 amino acids. Germline CDR1 reads SGHTA; CDR2 reads FQGNSA. V gave up 3 bases and J gave up 4 bases; unmatched junction bases: 9. CDR3 region: CASSLTGTGSAYGYTF. CDR3 DNA: TGTGCCAGCAGCTTGACTGGGACAGGGTCCGCCTATGGCTACACCTTC.

This clone showed up just once. In DNA, the CDR3 is TGTGCCAGCAGTCAACAGGGGGCTGGAAACACCATATATTTT. Its protein is CASSQQGAGNTIYF. The chain links TRBV7-9 to TRBJ1-3, with 8 bases identical to TRBD1. From germline, CDR1 is SEHNR and CDR2 FQNEAQ (reference sequence). The CDR3 has 14 residues. The ends lost 6 bases at V and 2 bases at J; junction bases unmatched: 3.

The J gene is TRBJ2-1, the V gene TRBV29-1; 8 bases are a match to TRBD1. This CDR3 comprises 20 residues. The germline gives CDR1 SQVTM, CDR2 ANQGSEA. Germline trimming cut 3 bases from V and 3 bases from J; bases unmatched to any gene: 22. The DNA for the CDR3 is TGCAGCGTTGAGGGACAGGCAGGTGATATGATGACTCGTTTCTACAATGAGCAGTTCTTC. Protein product: CSVEGQAGDMMTRFYNEQFF.

This chain uses TRBV5-4 with TRBJ2-6, with 7 bases that match TRBD1. Germline-derived CDR1 and CDR2 are SGHNT and YYREEE (reference sequence). J lost 2 bases, V lost 4 bases, and 3 bases had no gene match. The CDR3 spans 15 residues. The CDR3 is CASSEGATGANVLTF. In DNA, the CDR3 is TGTGCCAGCAGCGAGGGGGCAACTGGGGCCAACGTCCTGACTTTC.

V gene TRBV14 combines with J gene TRBJ2-5; D unclear. Deletions cut 4 bases from V and 5 bases from J, with 20 bases between. The CDR3 totals 16 residues. Germline loops: CDR1 SGHDN, CDR2 FVKESK. CDR3 residues: CASSLGGISRGETQYF. CDR3 nucleotides: TGTGCCAGCAGCCTTGGCGGAATCTCTCGTGGGGAGACCCAGTACTTC.

This chain uses TRBV9 with TRBJ1-2; D remains ambiguous. CDR3 length equals 13 residues. The germline gives CDR1 SGDLS, CDR2 YYNGEE. V gave up 0 bases and J gave up 4 bases, with 7 bases separating them. The CDR3 DNA sequence: TGTGCCAGCAGCGTAGAACAGTTCTATGGCTACACCTTC. Amino acid sequence: CASSVEQFYGYTF.